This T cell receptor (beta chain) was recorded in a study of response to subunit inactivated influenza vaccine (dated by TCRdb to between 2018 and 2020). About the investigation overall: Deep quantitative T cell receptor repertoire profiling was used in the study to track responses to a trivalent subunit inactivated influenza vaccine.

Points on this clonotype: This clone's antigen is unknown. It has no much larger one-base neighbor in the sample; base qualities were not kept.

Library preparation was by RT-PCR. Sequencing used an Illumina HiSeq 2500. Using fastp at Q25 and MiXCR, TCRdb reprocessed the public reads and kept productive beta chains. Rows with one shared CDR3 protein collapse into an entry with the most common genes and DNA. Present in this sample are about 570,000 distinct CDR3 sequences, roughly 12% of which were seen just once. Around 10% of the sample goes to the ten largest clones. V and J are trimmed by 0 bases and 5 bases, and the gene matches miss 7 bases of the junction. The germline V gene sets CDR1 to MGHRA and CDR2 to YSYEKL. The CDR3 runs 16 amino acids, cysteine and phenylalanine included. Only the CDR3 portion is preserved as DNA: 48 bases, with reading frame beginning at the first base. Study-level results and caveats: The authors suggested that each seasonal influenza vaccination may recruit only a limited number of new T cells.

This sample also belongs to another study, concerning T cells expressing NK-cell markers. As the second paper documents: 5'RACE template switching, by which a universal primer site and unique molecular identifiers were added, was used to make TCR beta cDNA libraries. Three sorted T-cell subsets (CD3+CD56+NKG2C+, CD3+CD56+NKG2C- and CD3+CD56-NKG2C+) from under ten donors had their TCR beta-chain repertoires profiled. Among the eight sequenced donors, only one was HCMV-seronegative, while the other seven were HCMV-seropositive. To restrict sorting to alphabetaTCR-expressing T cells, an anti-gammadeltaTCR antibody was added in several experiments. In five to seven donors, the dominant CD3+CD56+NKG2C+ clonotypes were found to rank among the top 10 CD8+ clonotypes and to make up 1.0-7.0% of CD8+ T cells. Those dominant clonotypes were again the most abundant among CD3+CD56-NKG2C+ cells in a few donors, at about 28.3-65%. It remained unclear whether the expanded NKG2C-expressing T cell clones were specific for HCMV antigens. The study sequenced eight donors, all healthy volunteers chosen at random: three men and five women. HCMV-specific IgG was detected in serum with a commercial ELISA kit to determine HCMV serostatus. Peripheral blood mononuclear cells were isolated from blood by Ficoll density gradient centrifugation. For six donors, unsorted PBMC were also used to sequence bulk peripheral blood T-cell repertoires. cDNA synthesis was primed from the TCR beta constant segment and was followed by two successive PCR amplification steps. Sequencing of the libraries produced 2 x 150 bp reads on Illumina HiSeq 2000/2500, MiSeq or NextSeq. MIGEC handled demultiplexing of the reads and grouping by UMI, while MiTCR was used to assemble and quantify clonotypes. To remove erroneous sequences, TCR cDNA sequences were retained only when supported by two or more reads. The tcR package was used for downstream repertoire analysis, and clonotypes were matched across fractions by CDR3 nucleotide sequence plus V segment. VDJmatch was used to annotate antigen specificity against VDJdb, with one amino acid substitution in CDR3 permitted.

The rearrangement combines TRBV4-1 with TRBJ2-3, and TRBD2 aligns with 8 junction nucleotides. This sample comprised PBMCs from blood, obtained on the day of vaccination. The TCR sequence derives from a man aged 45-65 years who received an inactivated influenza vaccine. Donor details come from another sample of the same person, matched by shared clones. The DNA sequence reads TGCGCCAGCAGCCAAGAAGGCGGGGGGCGACGAGATACGCAGTATTTT. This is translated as CASSQEGGGRRDTQYF.